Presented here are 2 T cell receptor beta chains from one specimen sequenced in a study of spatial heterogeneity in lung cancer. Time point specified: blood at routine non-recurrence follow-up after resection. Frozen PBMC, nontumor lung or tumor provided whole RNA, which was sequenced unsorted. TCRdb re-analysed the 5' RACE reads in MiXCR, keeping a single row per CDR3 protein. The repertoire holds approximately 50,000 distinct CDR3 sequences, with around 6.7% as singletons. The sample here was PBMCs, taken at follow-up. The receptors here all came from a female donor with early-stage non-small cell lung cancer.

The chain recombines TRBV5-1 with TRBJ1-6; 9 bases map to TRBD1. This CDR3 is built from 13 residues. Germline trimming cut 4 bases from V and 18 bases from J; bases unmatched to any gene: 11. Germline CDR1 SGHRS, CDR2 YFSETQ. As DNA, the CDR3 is TGCGCCAGCAGCGAAGGGGACAGGGTCACCCCCCACTTT. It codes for CASSEGDRVTPHF.

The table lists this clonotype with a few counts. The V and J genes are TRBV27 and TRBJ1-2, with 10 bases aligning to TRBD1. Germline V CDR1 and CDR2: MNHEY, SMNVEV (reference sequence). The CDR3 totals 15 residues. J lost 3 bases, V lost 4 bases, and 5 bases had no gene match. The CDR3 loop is CASSSGQGFDYGYTF. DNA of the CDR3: TGTGCCAGCAGTTCGGGACAGGGGTTTGACTATGGCTACACCTTC.